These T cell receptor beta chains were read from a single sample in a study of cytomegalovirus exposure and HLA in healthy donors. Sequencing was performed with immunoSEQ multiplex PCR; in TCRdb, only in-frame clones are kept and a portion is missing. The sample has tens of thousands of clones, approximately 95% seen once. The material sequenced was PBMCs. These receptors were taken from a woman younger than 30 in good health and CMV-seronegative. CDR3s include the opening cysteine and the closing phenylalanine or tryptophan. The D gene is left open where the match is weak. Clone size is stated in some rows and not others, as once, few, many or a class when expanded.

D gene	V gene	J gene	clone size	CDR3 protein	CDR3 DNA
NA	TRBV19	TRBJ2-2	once	CASSVSRGPGELFF	TGTGCCAGTAGTGTATCAAGAGGCCCCGGGGAGCTGTTTTTT
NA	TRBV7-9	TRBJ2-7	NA	CASSLSGSEGWTYEQYF	TGTGCCAGCAGCTTGTCGGGTTCGGAGGGGTGGACTTACGAGCAGTACTTC
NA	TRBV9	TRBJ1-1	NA	CASSAGTPQAQAFF	TGTGCCAGCAGCGCAGGGACACCTCAAGCGCAAGCTTTCTTT
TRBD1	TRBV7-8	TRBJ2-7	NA	CASSLDRDREHEQYF	TGTGCCAGCAGCTTGGACCGGGACAGGGAGCACGAGCAGTACTTC
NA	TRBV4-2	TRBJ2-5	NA	CASSQEIEYQETQYF	TGTGCCAGCAGCCAAGAGATCGAGTATCAAGAGACCCAGTACTTC
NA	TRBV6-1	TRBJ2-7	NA	CASSEGASYEQYF	TGTGCCAGCAGTGAAGGAGCTTCCTACGAGCAGTACTTC
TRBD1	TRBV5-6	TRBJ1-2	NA	CASSKGQGFGYTF	TGTGCCAGCAGCAAGGGACAGGGTTTTGGCTACACCTTC
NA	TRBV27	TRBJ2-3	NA	CASSLLGLGDTDTQYF	TGTGCCAGCAGTTTATTGGGACTGGGGGACACAGATACGCAGTATTTT
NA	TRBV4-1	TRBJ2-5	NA	CASSQRQWETQYF	TGCGCCAGCAGCCAAAGACAGTGGGAGACCCAGTACTTC
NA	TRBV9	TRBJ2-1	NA	CASSVVVAGEQFF	TGTGCCAGCAGCGTAGTGGTGGCGGGTGAGCAGTTCTTC
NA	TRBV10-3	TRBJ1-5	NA	CAISDSGGEQPQHF	TGTGCCATCAGTGATAGCGGGGGCGAACAGCCCCAGCATTTT
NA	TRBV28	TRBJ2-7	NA	CASSKRGFSYEQYF	TGTGCCAGCAGTAAAAGGGGCTTCTCCTACGAGCAGTACTTC
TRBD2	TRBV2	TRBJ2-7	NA	CASSGLAGAAQYF	TGTGCCAGCAGTGGACTAGCGGGAGCGGCGCAGTACTTC
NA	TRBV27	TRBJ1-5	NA	CASSAGGAGNQPQHF	TGTGCCAGCAGTGCCGGGGGGGCAGGGAATCAGCCCCAGCATTTT
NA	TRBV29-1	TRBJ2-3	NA	CSVGGGEDNTDTQYF	TGCAGCGTTGGAGGGGGGGAGGACAACACAGATACGCAGTATTTT
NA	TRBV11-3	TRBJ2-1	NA	CASSLATYNEQFF	TGTGCCAGCAGCTTAGCTACCTACAATGAGCAGTTCTTC
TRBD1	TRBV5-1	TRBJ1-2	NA	CASSGTTGSGGYTF	TGCGCCAGCAGCGGAACGACAGGGAGTGGCGGCTACACCTTC
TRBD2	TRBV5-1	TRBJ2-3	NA	CASRGGLAGADTQYF	TGCGCCAGCAGAGGGGGACTAGCGGGGGCAGATACGCAGTATTTT
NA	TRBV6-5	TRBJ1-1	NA	CASSPNGEEAFF	TGTGCCAGCAGCCCGAACGGGGAAGAAGCTTTCTTT
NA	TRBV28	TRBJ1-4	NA	CASSSAGEGRGEKLFF	TGTGCCAGCAGTTCCGCGGGTGAGGGCCGGGGGGAAAAACTGTTTTTT
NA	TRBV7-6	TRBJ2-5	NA	CASSLQGLQETQYF	TGTGCCAGCAGCTTGCAGGGCCTCCAAGAGACCCAGTACTTC
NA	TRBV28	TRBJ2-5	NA	CASSQGPETQYF	TGTGCCAGCAGCCAGGGCCCAGAGACCCAGTACTTC